A single sample is the source of the 16 T cell receptor beta chains below, sequenced in a study of glioma-infiltrating T cells after dendritic cell vaccination. Repertoires were generated with immunoSEQ multiplex PCR, while TCRdb's copy carries only in-frame clones and drops some. Of 100,000 or so clones listed, 85% to 90% were seen once; the top ten hold over 2.5%. Time point specified: after dendritic cell vaccination, including at tumor progression/relapse. The material sequenced was blood, taken after dendritic cell vaccination. The receptor set was obtained from a human donor with glioblastoma.

The chain joins TRBV7-2 to TRBJ1-1; 7 bases fit TRBD1. The germline V gene encodes CDR1 SGHTA and CDR2 FQGNSA. V shed 4 bases, J shed 5 bases, and the junction held 7 bases outside the gene matches. The CDR3 contains 14 residues. The CDR3 reads CASSWATGRTEAFF. In nucleotides, the CDR3 is TGTGCCAGCAGCTGGGCGACAGGGAGAACTGAAGCTTTCTTT.

This clone came up once. The V gene is TRBV13, the J gene TRBJ1-6; D gene uncertain. The CDR3 runs 12 residues. The germline V and J ends were trimmed by 5 bases and 12 bases, with 11 bases remaining between them. The germline gives CDR1 PRHDT, CDR2 FYEKMQ (reference sequence). Written as DNA, the CDR3 is TGTGCCAGCAGCCCCGACGGAGGACCCCTCCACTTT. Its protein is CASSPDGGPLHF.

The V and J genes are TRBV5-1 and TRBJ2-1; D possibly corresponds to TRBD2 (6 bases). Germline CDR1 is SGHRS and CDR2 is YFSETQ. The CDR3 covers 12 residues. V was clipped by 1 base and J by 9 bases, with 8 bases between them. The CDR3 loop reads CASSLTEGEQFF. CDR3 nucleotide sequence: TGCGCCAGCAGCTTGACGGAGGGTGAGCAGTTCTTC.

This clone was observed a handful of times. The V call is TRBV25-1, the J call TRBJ1-6; D might be TRBD1 (5 bases). With 7 bases removed from V and 10 bases from J, the gap between germline ends came to 14 bases. The CDR3 loop spans 13 amino acids. Germline-derived CDR1 and CDR2 are MGHDK and SYGVNS. The CDR3 DNA sequence: TGTGCCAGCACTCTTGGGGGAGGCTCACCCCTCCACTTT. Translating it yields CASTLGGGSPLHF.

The chain links TRBV6-6 to TRBJ1-2; D uncertain. This CDR3 has 16 residues. Trimming pared 6 bases from V and 4 bases from J, leaving 21 bases between. CDR1 is MNHNY and CDR2 is SVGAGI in the germline V gene (reference sequence). The CDR3 nucleotides read TGTGCCAGCAGACGGGATACAACCTCCCCCCTCTATGGCTACACCTTC. Translating gives CASRRDTTSPLYGYTF.

V gene TRBV7-9 combines with J gene TRBJ2-1; the D gene is possibly TRBD2 (6 bases). This CDR3 comprises 14 residues. Per germline, CDR1 SEHNR and CDR2 FQNEAQ (reference sequence). Trimming took off 11 bases at V and 0 bases at J, with 14 bases between the two ends. The CDR3 DNA sequence: TGTGCCGCTCATGCGGGAAGCTCCTACAATGAGCAGTTCTTC. As protein: CAAHAGSSYNEQFF.

The chain uses TRBV5-1 and TRBJ2-3, with 13 bases matching TRBD2. The V gene's germline CDR1 is SGHRS and CDR2 YFSETQ. J was trimmed by 1 base and V by 3 bases; bases with no gene match: 2. CDR3 size: 16 residues. The CDR3 bases are TGCGCCAGCAGCTCCGGGACTAGCGGGGGCACAGATACGCAGTATTTT. Encoded protein: CASSSGTSGGTDTQYF.

V is TRBV5-4 and J is TRBJ2-2; maybe TRBD1 (5 bases). This CDR3 comprises 14 residues. The germline gives CDR1 SGHNT, CDR2 YYREEE (reference sequence). The V and J ends lost 4 bases and 1 base respectively, with 8 bases between them. The CDR3 nucleotides are TGTGCCAGCAGCCGTGACAGGAACACCGGGGAGCTGTTTTTT. This codes for CASSRDRNTGELFF.

The V and J genes are TRBV7-9 and TRBJ2-1; 7 bases agree with TRBD1. The V and J ends lost 5 bases and 9 bases, in that order; junction bases with no gene match: 7. In germline, CDR1 is SEHNR, CDR2 FQNEAQ (reference sequence). The CDR3 contains 13 residues. This CDR3 reads CASSRTGSGEQFF. The CDR3 nucleotides are TGTGCCAGCAGCCGGACAGGTTCCGGTGAGCAGTTCTTC.

A word on this clone: At one boundary the junction diverges from the germline segment, which might be a read error. V gene TRBV7-2 combines with J gene TRBJ1-2; a weak D match, TRBD1 (6 bases). The CDR3 runs to 16 residues. Germline CDR1 reads SGHTA; CDR2 reads FQGNSA. CDR3 loop: CASSSFAGSGQFRAAF. The CDR3 nucleotides read TGTGCCAGCAGCTCGTTCGCTGGGTCCGGACAGTTCCGAGCGGCCTTC.

V and J are TRBV15 and TRBJ2-7, with D possibly being TRBD1 (5 bases). Trimming left V 0 bases short and J 2 bases short, with 8 bases between. CDR1 is LNHNV, CDR2 YYDKDF, per germline (reference sequence). This CDR3 has 14 amino acids. The CDR3 is CATSRDQGAYEQYF. In DNA, the CDR3 is TGTGCCACCAGCAGAGATCAGGGCGCCTACGAGCAGTACTTC.

The chain links TRBV11-3 to TRBJ2-7; TRBD2 agrees at 9 bases. The V segment lost 3 bases and the J segment 4 bases; nucleotides outside the gene matches: 4. Germline assignment: CDR1 SGHNT and CDR2 YENEEA. This CDR3 is built from 14 residues. For the CDR3, the DNA is TGTGCCAGCAGCTTCGCGGGAGGGCGGTACGAGCAGTACTTC. This codes for CASSFAGGRYEQYF.

The gene calls are TRBV19 and TRBJ2-5, with 16 nucleotides matching TRBD2. From germline, CDR1 is LNHDA and CDR2 SQIVND (reference sequence). Trimming at V came to 1 base and at J to 2 bases, leaving 4 bases not matched to a gene. The CDR3 spans 18 residues. DNA of the CDR3: TGTGCCAGTAGTATAGGGGGACTAGCGGGGGGGCTACAAGAGACCCAGTACTTC. Protein product: CASSIGGLAGGLQETQYF.

Regarding this clone: Relative to the germline gene, one junction end is altered; a read error may explain this. The rearrangement uses TRBV5-1 and TRBJ1-2, with 10 nucleotides matching TRBD1. The CDR3 runs 13 residues. Germline V lookup: CDR1 SGHRS, CDR2 YFSETQ. In DNA, the CDR3 is TGCGCCAGCAGCTCGGGACAGGGGTATGACTACACCTTC. Amino acid sequence: CASSSGQGYDYTF.

The rearrangement uses TRBV11-3 and TRBJ2-7; 11 positions agree with TRBD1. Unmatched junction bases numbered 6, after V lost 5 bases and J lost 3 bases. Germline V gene lookup returns CDR1 SGHNT and CDR2 YENEEA. The CDR3 consists of 15 residues. The CDR3 region is CASSRGGQGVYEQYF. As DNA, the CDR3 is TGTGCCAGCAGCAGAGGGGGACAGGGGGTCTACGAGCAGTACTTC.

The chain has TRBV21-1 and TRBJ2-7; TRBD1, as called in the table, went unchecked against the DNA. TRBV21-1 is tagged as a pseudogene. The CDR3 consists of 16 residues. The CDR3, as DNA: TGTGCCAGCAGCACGACCCCCCCAGGGTACTCCTACGAGCAGTACTTC. Translating gives CASSTTPPGYSYEQYF.